Detailed here is one T cell receptor (beta chain). Its target is unknown. Vbeta (60) and Jbeta (13) primers were used in the PCR. The table came from immunoSEQ multiplex PCR; TCRdb's copy has only in-frame clones and leaves some out. This table holds about 200,000 clones, 80% to 85% found once. Participants comprised healthy donors of bone marrow. The sample originates from a study of cytomegalovirus exposure and HLA in healthy donors. The germline V and J ends were trimmed by 6 bases and 3 bases, with 11 bases remaining between them. The CDR3 spans 13 residues. Germline CDR1 and CDR2: LNHNV and YYDKDF (reference sequence). Study-level results: In a later analysis, compared with equally common non-associated chains, HLA-associated beta chains were more expanded. The sole available immune exposure information was CMV serostatus. Reports indicated that the classifier achieved high specificity and sensitivity in diagnosing cytomegalovirus status.

Material for sequencing was PBMCs. This chain uses TRBV15 with TRBJ1-2, with no clear D. This sequence originates from a woman in her 50s in good health and CMV-seropositive. The CDR3 sequence is CATRSKADYGYTF. Written as DNA, the CDR3 is TGTGCCACCAGGAGTAAGGCGGACTATGGCTACACCTTC.